The rows below give T cell receptor beta chains drawn from one sample of a study of T cells expressing NK-cell markers. For each CDR3 protein, TCRdb gives one entry from its re-call of the 5' RACE reads, without DNA. In all, the sample yields about 460,000 distinct CDR3 sequences. The sample comprised blood T cells: a sorted CD56 or NKG2C T cell subset, CD4+ or CD8+ T cells, or bulk PBMC T cells (not recorded which). These receptors all stem from a woman aged 50 to 65 in good health. Each CDR3 is given with its conserved first and last residue.

>TRBJ2-3|13|TRBV20-1
CSARLVGVDTQYF
>TRBJ1-2|14|TRBV19
CASSIGYMGYGYTF
>TRBJ1-1|16|TRBV20-1
CSARDYRGRPNTEAFF
>TRBJ1-4|15|TRBV18
CASSPSGQGGEKLFF
>TRBJ1-1|13|TRBV20-1
CSATTGGPTEAFF
>TRBJ2-2|15|TRBV5-1
CASSPQKTGTGELFF
>TRBJ2-5|12|TRBV29-1
CSGGKGSGTQYF
>TRBJ2-3|15|TRBV27
CASSSPMGGRYTQYF
>TRBJ2-7|15|TRBV27
CASSRRAESSYEQYF
>TRBJ2-3|12|TRBV3-1
CASSQNRDTQYF
>TRBJ2-7|12|TRBV30
CAWSAAGYEQYF
>TRBJ2-1|16|TRBV4-1
CASSQGRATTYNEQFF
>TRBJ2-1|13|TRBV12-5
CASAPGPGPREFF
>TRBJ1-1|15|TRBV5-1
CASSPRVGGNTEAFF
>TRBJ2-5|16|TRBV7-9
CASSLRPVAGQETQYF
>TRBJ2-1|15|TRBV24-1
CATSDTRTAYNEQFF
>TRBJ2-1|16|TRBV2
CASGAREASSYNEQFF
>TRBJ2-7|15|TRBV5-6
CASSLGGRNSYEQYF
>TRBJ1-4|15|TRBV12-3/TRBV12-4
CASSSGGGPEEKLFF
>TRBJ2-1|15|TRBV5-1
CASSSSGTGYNEQFF
>TRBJ1-2|16|TRBV15
CATSLLRGRLDYGYTF
>TRBJ2-1|15|TRBV5-1
CASSLVLAGMGEQFF
>TRBJ2-2|15|TRBV20-1
CSARDNRGITGELFF
>TRBJ2-5|15|TRBV24-1
CATSEADRGHETQYF
>TRBJ2-3|16|TRBV19
CATRGGRSPGTDTQYF
>TRBJ1-1|15|TRBV7-9
CASSLATGVGTEAFF
>TRBJ2-1|18|TRBV24-1
CATSDGLGGERSYNEQFF
>TRBJ2-7|14|TRBV20-1
CSARAGTKVYEQYF
>TRBJ2-5|16|TRBV24-1
CATSDLGTGGAETQYF
>TRBJ2-1|15|TRBV10-3
CATRSGGSSYNEQFF
>TRBJ2-3|15|TRBV29-1
CSVEEEKTSTDTQYF